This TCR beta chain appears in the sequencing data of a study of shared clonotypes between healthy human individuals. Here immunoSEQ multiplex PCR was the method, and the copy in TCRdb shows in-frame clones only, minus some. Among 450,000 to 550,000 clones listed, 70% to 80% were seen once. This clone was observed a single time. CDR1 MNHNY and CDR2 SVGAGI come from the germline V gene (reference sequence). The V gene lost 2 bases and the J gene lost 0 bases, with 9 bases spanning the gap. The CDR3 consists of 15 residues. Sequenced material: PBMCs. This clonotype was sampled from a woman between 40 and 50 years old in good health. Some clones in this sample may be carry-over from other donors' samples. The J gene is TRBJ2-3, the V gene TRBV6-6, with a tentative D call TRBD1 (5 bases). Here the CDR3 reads CASSYLRQSTDTQYF. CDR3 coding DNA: TGTGCCAGCAGTTACCTTCGACAGAGCACAGATACGCAGTATTTT.